This TCR beta chain appears in the sequencing data of a study of T cell responses to AZD1222 COVID-19 vaccine (dated by TCRdb to about 2021). With respect to the entire study: TCR sequencing covered over 230 trial participants: 200 to 220 given two doses of AZD1222 and 26 given two doses of MenACWY control vaccine. Trial participants were enrolled into age subgroups of 18-55, 56-69 and 70-plus years, which contained about 150, 28 and 57 TCR-sequenced participants, respectively. The paper's findings and limits, for the study overall: Epitopes outside the regions mutated in the B.1.351 and B.1.1.7 variants were reportedly recognized by nearly half of the unique spike-specific TCRs. Most participants were white British and females outnumbered males, and the authors suggested that clonal diversity may have been underestimated. In the small 56-69-year group, the increase in depth fell short of significance, most likely because of low power. Because no samples from the day 14 peak response were available, repertoires could be characterized only after the peak T cell response. The vaccine-associated CD4 TCRs covered the entire spike protein, and the dominant responses fell in regions 160-218 and 743-854. After two AZD1222 doses, both the breadth and the depth of spike-specific TCRs were significantly higher than at day 0 and than in MenACWY recipients. Conclusions about previously exposed vaccinees are limited, since just five to seven AZD1222 recipients were seropositive for SARS-CoV-2 at baseline.

The time point label corresponds to: about 28 days (+/-7) after the second vaccine dose. AZD1222 recipients whose second dose came at about 4 weeks and those whose second dose came at about 12 weeks were combined into one group, since spike-specific TCR depth and breadth did not differ between the two schedules. Vaccinee samples were obtained from the UK trials COV001 and COV002, which included a single-blind randomized controlled phase 2/3 trial of AZD1222 (ChAdOx1 nCoV-19) in healthy adults. For TCRbeta chain sequencing, PBMC samples were collected from trial participants at day 0 and at day 28 after the second dose. The CDR3 regions of human TCRbeta chains were analyzed by immunosequencing. Per the source publication's procedure: TCRs in the repertoires were compared against a reference library of SARS-CoV-2-specific TCRs that had been generated with the MIRA antigen-specificity platform. Breadth meant the fraction of unique TCRs that were SARS-CoV-2-associated, whereas depth meant the fraction of total T cells that were SARS-CoV-2-associated. Using the MIRA data, each spike-specific TCR was mapped to the spike region that the TCR reacts to and placed in a CD4 or CD8 class. Log10-transformed breadth and depth values were compared by one-way ANOVA with Sidak's multiple comparisons tests. The table comes from immuneACCESS by way of TCRdb, which keeps in-frame sequences with V and J called. Part of the clones is missing from these tables; in studies checked, under half for an unresolved V gene and the rest for unknown reasons. Clonal size and the V and J genes are those of that table, whereas D and trimming came from the DNA. This sample lists approximately 110,000 clones; 70% to 90% were detected once. The top ten constitute under 3% of the sample.

The germline V gene gives CDR1 as SGHDT and CDR2 as YYEEEE. From V the trimming removes 3 bases and from J it removes 6 bases, while the gene matches leave 9 bases of the junction unaccounted for. The CDR3, from cysteine to phenylalanine, totals 15 residues. The only DNA kept is the CDR3, 45 bases in frame from the first base. This clone is a singleton in its sample. The clone's antigen remains unknown. Nothing much larger sits one base from this clone, and base qualities are not available. The V gene is TRBV5-6 and the J gene is TRBJ2-1, and TRBD2 matches 7 of the central bases. This TCR was sampled from an adult who received the AZD1222 COVID-19 vaccine. The input for sequencing was peripheral blood, taken 28 days after the second AZD1222 dose. The DNA sequence is TGTGCCAGCAGCTCCGGGACTAAGTTAGGCAATGAGCAGTTCTTC. Its protein product is CASSSGTKLGNEQFF.